The clone carrying this T cell receptor (beta chain) was recorded a few times. What it recognizes is unknown. V was shortened by 5 bases and J by 8 bases, with 9 bases between the two germline ends. The germline CDR1 and CDR2 sequences are DFQATT and SNEGSKA (reference sequence). The CDR3 sequence is 10 residues long. The sample is drawn from a study of shared clonotypes between healthy human individuals. Study details: Donor composition was a couple of women and a few men, aged 18 to 49. Study-wide results and caveats: Some naive CD4 clonotypes, roughly 4.5%, turned up in common across several donors.

Sequencing used immunoSEQ multiplex PCR; TCRdb keeps in-frame clones, though not all of them. Of 2 million to 3 million clones detected, over 85% appear once; the ten largest clones hold 0.36%. Source material: naive CD4+ T cells from PBMCs. Subset defined: CD45RA+ positively selected. The sequence was collected from a young man in good health. Some clones in this sample may be carry-over from other donors' samples. This chain joins TRBV20-1 and TRBJ1-1; no clear D. CDR3 sequence (DNA): TGCAGTGCTTCGGACGAGGAAGCTTTCTTT. It codes for CSASDEEAFF.